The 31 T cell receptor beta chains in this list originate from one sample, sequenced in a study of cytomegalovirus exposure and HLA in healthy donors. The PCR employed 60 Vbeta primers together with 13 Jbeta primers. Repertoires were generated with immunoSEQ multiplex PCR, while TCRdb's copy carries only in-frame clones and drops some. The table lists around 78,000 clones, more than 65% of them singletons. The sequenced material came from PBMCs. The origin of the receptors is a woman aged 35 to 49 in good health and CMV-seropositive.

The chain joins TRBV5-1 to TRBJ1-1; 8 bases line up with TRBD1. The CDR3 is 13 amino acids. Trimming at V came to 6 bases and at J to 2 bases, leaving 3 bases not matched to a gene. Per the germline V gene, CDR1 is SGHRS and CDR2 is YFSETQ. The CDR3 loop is CASNGQGNTEAFF. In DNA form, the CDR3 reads TGCGCCAGCAATGGACAGGGCAACACTGAAGCTTTCTTT. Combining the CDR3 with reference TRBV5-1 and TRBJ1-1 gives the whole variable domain KAGVTQTPRYLIKTRGQQVTLSCSPISGHRSVSWYQQTPGQGLQFLFEYFSETQRNKGNFPGRFSGRQFSNSRSEMNVSTLELGDSALYLCASNGQGNTEAFFGQGTRLTVV.

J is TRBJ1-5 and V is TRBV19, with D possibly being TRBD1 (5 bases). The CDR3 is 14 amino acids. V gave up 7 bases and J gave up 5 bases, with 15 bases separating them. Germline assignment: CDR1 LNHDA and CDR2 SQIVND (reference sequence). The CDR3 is CASNVGGIDQPQHF. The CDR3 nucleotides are TGTGCCAGTAACGTGGGGGGGATTGATCAGCCCCAGCATTTT.

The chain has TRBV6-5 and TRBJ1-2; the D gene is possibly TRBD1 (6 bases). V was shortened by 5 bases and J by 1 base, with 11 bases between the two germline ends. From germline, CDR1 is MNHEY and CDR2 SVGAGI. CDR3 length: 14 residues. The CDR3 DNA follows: TGTGCCAGCAGTCCCGCGGACAGTAACTATGGCTACACCTTC. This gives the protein CASSPADSNYGYTF.

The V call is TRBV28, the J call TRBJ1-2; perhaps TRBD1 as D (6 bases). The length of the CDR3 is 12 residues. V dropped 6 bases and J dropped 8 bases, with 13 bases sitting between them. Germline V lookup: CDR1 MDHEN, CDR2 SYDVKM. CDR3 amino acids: CASSPDSGGYTF. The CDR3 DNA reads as TGTGCCAGCAGCCCGGACAGTGGGGGCTACACCTTC.

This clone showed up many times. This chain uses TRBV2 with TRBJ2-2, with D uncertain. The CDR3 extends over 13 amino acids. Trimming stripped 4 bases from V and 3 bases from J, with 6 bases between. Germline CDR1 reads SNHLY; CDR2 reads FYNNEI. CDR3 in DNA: TGTGCCAGCAGTGGACTGGACACCGGGGAGCTGTTTTTT. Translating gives CASSGLDTGELFF.

CDR3 amino acids: CAWSPGGGETQYF. The CDR3 nucleotides are TGTGCCTGGAGTCCGGGGGGCGGGGAGACCCAGTACTTC. The genes are TRBV30 and TRBJ2-5, with a tentative D call TRBD2 (7 bases). V was trimmed by 2 bases and J by 5 bases, leaving 12 bases between them. Germline assignment: CDR1 GTSNPN and CDR2 SVGIG (reference sequence). The CDR3 is 13 amino acids.

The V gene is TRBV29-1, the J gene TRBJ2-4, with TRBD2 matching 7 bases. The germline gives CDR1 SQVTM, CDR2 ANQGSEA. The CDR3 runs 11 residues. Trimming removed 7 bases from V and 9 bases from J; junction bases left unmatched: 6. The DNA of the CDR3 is TGCAGCGCACGCAGGGAGGGCATTCAGTACTTC. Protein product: CSARREGIQYF.

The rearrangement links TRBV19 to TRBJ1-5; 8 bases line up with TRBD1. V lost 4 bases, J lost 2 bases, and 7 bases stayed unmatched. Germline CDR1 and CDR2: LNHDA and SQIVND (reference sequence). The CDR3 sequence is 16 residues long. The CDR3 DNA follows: TGTGCCAGTAGTACCCAGGGGGCGAAGGGCAATCAGCCCCAGCATTTT. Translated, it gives CASSTQGAKGNQPQHF.

Here the CDR3 reads CASSNQQGPYEAFF. The CDR3 DNA reads TGCGCCAGCAGCAACCAACAGGGACCGTATGAAGCTTTCTTT. The chain employs TRBV4-3 and TRBJ1-1; D may be TRBD1 (6 bases). Germline V gene lookup returns CDR1 LGHNA and CDR2 YSLEER. V lost 5 bases and J 7 bases, leaving 17 bases between the germline ends. CDR3 size: 14 residues.

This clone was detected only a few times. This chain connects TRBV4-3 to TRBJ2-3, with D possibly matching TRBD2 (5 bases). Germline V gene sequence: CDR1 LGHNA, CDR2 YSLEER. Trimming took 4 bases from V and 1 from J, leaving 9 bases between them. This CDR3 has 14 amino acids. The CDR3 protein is CASSLTGGTDTQYF. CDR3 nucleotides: TGCGCCAGCAGCCTTACCGGGGGCACAGATACGCAGTATTTT.

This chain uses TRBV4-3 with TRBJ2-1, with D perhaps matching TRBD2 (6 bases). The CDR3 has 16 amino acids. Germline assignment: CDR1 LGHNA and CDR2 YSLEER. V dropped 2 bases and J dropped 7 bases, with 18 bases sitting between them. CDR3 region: CASSQPTSSIRNEQFF. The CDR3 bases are TGCGCCAGCAGCCAACCCACTAGCTCGATCCGGAATGAGCAGTTCTTC.

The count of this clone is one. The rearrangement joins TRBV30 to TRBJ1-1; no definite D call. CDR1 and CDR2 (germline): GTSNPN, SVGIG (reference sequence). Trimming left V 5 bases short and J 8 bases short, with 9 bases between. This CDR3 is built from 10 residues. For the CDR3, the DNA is TGTGCCTGGGGGAGGTTCGAAGCTTTCTTT. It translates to CAWGRFEAFF.

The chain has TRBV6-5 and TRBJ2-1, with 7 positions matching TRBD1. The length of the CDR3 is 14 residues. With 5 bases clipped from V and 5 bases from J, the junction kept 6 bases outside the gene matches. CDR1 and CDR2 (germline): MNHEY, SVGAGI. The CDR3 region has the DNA TGTGCCAGCAGTGAGGGACAGTACCACAATGAGCAGTTCTTC. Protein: CASSEGQYHNEQFF.

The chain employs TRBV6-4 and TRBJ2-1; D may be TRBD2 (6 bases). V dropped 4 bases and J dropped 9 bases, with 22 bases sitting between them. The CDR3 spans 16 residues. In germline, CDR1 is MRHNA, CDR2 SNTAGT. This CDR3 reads CASSAGMGGEQGEQFF. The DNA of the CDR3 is TGTGCCAGCAGTGCCGGGATGGGCGGGGAGCAGGGTGAGCAGTTCTTC.

CDR3 in amino acids: CASSLGTGTWTGELFF. CDR3 in DNA: TGTGCCAGCTCACTCGGGACAGGGACTTGGACCGGGGAGCTGTTTTTT. This rearrangement joins TRBV18 to TRBJ2-2; TRBD1 matches 9 bases. CDR3 length: 16 amino acids. CDR1 KGHSH and CDR2 LQKENI come from the germline V gene. V shed 4 bases, J shed 5 bases, and the junction held 8 bases outside the gene matches. Full variable domain (remainder filled in from reference TRBV18 and TRBJ2-2): NAGVMQNPRHLVRRRGQEARLRCSPMKGHSHVYWYRQLPEEGLKFMVYLQKENIIDESGMPKERFSAEFPKEGPSILRIQQVVRGDSAAYFCASSLGTGTWTGELFFGEGSRLTVL.

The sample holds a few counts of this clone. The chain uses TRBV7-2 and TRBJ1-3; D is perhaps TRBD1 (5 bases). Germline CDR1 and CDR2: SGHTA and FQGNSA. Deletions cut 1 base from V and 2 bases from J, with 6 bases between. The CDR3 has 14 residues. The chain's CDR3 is CASSLETAGNTIYF. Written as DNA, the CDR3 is TGTGCCAGCAGCTTAGAGACAGCTGGAAACACCATATATTTT. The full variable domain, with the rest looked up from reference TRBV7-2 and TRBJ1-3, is GAGVSQSPSNKVTEKGKDVELRCDPISGHTALYWYRQSLGQGLEFLIYFQGNSAPDKSGLPSDRFSAERTGGSVSTLTIQRTQQEDSAVYLCASSLETAGNTIYFGEGSWLTVV.

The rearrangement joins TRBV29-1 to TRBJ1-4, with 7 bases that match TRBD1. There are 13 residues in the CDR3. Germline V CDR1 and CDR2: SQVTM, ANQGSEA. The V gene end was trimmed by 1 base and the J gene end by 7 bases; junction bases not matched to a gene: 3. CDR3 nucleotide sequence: TGCAGCGTTGAAGTGACAGGGCGTGAAAAACTGTTTTTT. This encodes CSVEVTGREKLFF.

As DNA, the CDR3 is TGTGCCAGTAGTATAGCAAAGACAGGGTACAACTATGGCTACACCTTC. Its protein is CASSIAKTGYNYGYTF. The chain combines TRBV19 with TRBJ1-2, with TRBD1 identical over 7 bases. Germline V gene lookup returns CDR1 LNHDA and CDR2 SQIVND (reference sequence). The CDR3 covers 16 residues. J lost 2 bases, V lost 1 base, and 7 bases had no gene match.

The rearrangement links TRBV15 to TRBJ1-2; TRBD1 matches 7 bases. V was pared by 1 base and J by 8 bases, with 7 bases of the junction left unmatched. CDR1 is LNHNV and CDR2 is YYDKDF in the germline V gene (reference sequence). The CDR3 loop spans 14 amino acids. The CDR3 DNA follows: TGTGCCACCAGCAGAGGTCAGGCAGGGGGAGGCTACACCTTC. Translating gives CATSRGQAGGGYTF.

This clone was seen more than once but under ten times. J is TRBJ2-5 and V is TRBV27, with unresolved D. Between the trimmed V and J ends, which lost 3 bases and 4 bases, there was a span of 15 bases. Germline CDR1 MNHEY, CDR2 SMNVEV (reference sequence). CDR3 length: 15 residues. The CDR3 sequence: CASSFDFTNGETQYF. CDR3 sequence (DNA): TGTGCCAGCAGTTTCGACTTCACCAATGGAGAGACCCAGTACTTC.

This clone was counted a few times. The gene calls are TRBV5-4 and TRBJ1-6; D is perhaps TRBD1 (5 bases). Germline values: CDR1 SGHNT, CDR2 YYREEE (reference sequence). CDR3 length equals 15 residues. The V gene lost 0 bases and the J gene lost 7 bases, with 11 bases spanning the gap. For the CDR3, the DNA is TGTGCCAGCAGCTTGGATAGCAGGGCCAATTCACCCCTCCACTTT. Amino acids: CASSLDSRANSPLHF.

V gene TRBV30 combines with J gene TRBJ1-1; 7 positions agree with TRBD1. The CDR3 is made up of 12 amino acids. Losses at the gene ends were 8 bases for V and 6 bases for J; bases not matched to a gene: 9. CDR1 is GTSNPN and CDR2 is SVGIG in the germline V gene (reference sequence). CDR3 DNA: TGTGCCGTTACAGGGGTTCTCGCTGAAGCTTTCTTT. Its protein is CAVTGVLAEAFF. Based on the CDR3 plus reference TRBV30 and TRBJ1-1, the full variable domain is SQTIHQWPATLVQPVGSPLSLECTVEGTSNPNLYWYRQAAGRGLQLLFYSVGIGQISSEVPQNLSASRPQDRQFILSSKKLLLSDSGFYLCAVTGVLAEAFFGQGTRLTVV.

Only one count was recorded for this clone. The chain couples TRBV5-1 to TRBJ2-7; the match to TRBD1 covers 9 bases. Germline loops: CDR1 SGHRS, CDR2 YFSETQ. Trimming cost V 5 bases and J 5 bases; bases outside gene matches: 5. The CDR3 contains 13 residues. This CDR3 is CASRPDRGDEQYF. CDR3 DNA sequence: TGCGCCAGCAGACCCGACAGGGGGGACGAGCAGTACTTC.

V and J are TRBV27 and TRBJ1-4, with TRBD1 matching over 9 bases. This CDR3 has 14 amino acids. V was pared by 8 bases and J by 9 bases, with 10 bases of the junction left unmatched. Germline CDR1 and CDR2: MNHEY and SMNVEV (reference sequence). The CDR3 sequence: CASGTGTGLQKLFF. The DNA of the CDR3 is TGTGCCAGCGGAACCGGGACAGGGTTACAAAAACTGTTTTTT. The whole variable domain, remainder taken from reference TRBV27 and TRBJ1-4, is EAQVTQNPRYLITVTGKKLTVTCSQNMNHEYMSWYRQDPGLGLRQIYYSMNVEVTDKGDVPEGYKVSRKEKRNFPLILESPSPNQTSLYFCASGTGTGLQKLFFGSGTQLSVL.

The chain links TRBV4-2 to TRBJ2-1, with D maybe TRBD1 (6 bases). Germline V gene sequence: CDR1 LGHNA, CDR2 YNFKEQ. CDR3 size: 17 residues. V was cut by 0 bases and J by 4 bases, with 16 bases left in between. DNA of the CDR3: TGTGCCAGCAGCCAAGATGTCGGGGACAATGTTTACAATGAGCAGTTCTTC. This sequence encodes CASSQDVGDNVYNEQFF.

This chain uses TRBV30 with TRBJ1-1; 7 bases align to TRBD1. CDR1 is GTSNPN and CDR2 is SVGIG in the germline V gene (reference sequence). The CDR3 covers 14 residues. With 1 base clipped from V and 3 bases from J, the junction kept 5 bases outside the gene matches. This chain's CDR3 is CAWSGQGVDTEAFF. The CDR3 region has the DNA TGTGCCTGGAGTGGGCAGGGGGTCGACACTGAAGCTTTCTTT. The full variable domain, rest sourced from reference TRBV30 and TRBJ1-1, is SQTIHQWPATLVQPVGSPLSLECTVEGTSNPNLYWYRQAAGRGLQLLFYSVGIGQISSEVPQNLSASRPQDRQFILSSKKLLLSDSGFYLCAWSGQGVDTEAFFGQGTRLTVV.

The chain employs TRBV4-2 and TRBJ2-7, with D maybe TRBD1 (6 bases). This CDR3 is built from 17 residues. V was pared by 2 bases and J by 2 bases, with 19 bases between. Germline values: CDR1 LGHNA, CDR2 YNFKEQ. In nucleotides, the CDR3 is TGTGCCAGCAGCCAAAGCCCTGGACAGCCTAATGCCTACGAGCAGTACTTC. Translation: CASSQSPGQPNAYEQYF.

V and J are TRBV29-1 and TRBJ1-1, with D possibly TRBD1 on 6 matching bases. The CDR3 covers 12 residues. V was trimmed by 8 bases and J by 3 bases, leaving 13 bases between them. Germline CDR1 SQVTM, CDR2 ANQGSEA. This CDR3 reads CSTRDKDTEAFF. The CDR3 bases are TGCAGCACCCGGGACAAAGACACTGAAGCTTTCTTT. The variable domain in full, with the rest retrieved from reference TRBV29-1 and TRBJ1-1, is SAVISQKPSRDICQRGTSLTIQCQVDSQVTMMFWYRQQPGQSLTLIATANQGSEATYESGFVIDKFPISRPNLTFSTLTVSNMSPEDSSIYLCSTRDKDTEAFFGQGTRLTVV.

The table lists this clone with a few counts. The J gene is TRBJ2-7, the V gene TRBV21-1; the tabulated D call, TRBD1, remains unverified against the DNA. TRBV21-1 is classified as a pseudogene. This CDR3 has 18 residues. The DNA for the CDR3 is TGTGCCAGCAGTCAAAGCCGGACAGGGTGTCTTACGGCCTACGAGCAGTACTTC. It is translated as CASSQSRTGCLTAYEQYF.

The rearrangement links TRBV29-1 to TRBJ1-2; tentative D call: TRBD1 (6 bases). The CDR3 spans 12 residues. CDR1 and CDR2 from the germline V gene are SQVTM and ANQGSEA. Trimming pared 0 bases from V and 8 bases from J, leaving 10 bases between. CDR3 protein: CSVEEGAGGYTF. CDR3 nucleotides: TGCAGCGTTGAAGAGGGGGCTGGAGGCTACACCTTC.

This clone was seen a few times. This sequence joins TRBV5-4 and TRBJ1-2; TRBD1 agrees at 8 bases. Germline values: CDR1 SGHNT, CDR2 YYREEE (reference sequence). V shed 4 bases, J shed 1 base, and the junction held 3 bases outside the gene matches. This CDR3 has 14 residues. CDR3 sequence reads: CASSGTGGNYGYTF. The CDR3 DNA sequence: TGTGCCAGCAGCGGGACAGGCGGTAACTATGGCTACACCTTC.